The next 32 T cell receptor beta chains were all read from a single sample in a study of shared T cell receptors in the human thymus. Here immunoSEQ multiplex PCR was the method, and the copy in TCRdb shows in-frame clones only, minus some. The table shows around 730,000 clones, with over 75% occurring only once. Separately, the same data were catalogued under a study of human thymus T cells.

Sequenced material: thymocytes. Receptors were obtained from a girl in the first two years of life with a congenital heart defect.

This clone was seen a handful of times. The V and J genes are TRBV5-1 and TRBJ2-1; 8 bases are a match to TRBD2. Germline V gene lookup returns CDR1 SGHRS and CDR2 YFSETQ. There are 16 residues in the CDR3. V lost 1 base to trimming and J lost 0 bases; unmatched junction nucleotides: 3. The CDR3 loop is CASSLRGGSSYNEQFF. As DNA, the CDR3 is TGCGCCAGCAGCTTGCGGGGGGGAAGCTCCTACAATGAGCAGTTCTTC.

This rearrangement joins TRBV5-6 to TRBJ1-3, with D tentatively TRBD1 (6 bases). Trimming cost V 2 bases and J 4 bases, with 13 bases left between them. This CDR3 comprises 15 residues. From germline, CDR1 is SGHDT and CDR2 YYEEEE. The CDR3 region has the DNA TGTGCCAGCAGCTTACCTCAGGGGATCGGAAACACCATATATTTT. Translated, it gives CASSLPQGIGNTIYF.

This clone was counted between two and nine times. The V and J genes are TRBV6-6 and TRBJ2-1; 9 nucleotides agree with TRBD2. With V trimmed by 0 bases and J by 4 bases, 4 bases remained unmatched. The germline gives CDR1 MNHNY, CDR2 SVGAGI (reference sequence). CDR3 length: 16 residues. CDR3: CASSYSAGGLYNEQFF. CDR3 nucleotide sequence: TGTGCCAGCAGTTACTCGGCGGGGGGGCTTTACAATGAGCAGTTCTTC.

The chain has TRBV5-1 and TRBJ2-1; 16 bases agree with TRBD2. Germline CDR1 reads SGHRS; CDR2 reads YFSETQ. The V segment lost 5 bases and the J segment 7 bases; nucleotides outside the gene matches: 3. The CDR3 is 15 amino acids. The CDR3 region is CASRRGLAGGNEQFF. CDR3 in DNA: TGCGCCAGCAGACGGGGACTAGCGGGGGGGAATGAGCAGTTCTTC.

The chain carries TRBV21-1 and TRBJ2-7; the table assigns TRBD1, which was not confirmed against the DNA. TRBV21-1 is a recognized pseudogene. This CDR3 is 15 amino acids long. For the CDR3, the DNA is TGTGCCAGCAGCAATATAATCCAGGATCCCTACGAGCAGTACTTC. As protein: CASSNIIQDPYEQYF.

V usage is TRBV28 and J usage is TRBJ2-7, with D maybe TRBD1 (6 bases). The CDR3 runs 15 residues. V was cut by 4 bases and J by 9 bases, with 22 bases left in between. The germline V gene encodes CDR1 MDHEN and CDR2 SYDVKM. DNA of the CDR3: TGTGCCAGCAGTTCACCGGGACACCCCTTGGGGACGCAGTACTTC. Residues: CASSSPGHPLGTQYF.

V gene TRBV28 combines with J gene TRBJ1-2, with a tentative D call TRBD1 (6 bases). Trimming stripped 4 bases from V and 4 bases from J, with 25 bases between. Germline loops: CDR1 MDHEN, CDR2 SYDVKM. The CDR3 covers 18 residues. The CDR3 nucleotides are TGTGCCAGCAGTTCCTTCACTCTACTACAGGGAGGGGGCTATGGCTACACCTTC. This sequence encodes CASSSFTLLQGGGYGYTF.

This chain's CDR3 is CASSLWASGGVENNEQFF. The CDR3 region has the DNA TGTGCCAGCAGCTTATGGGCTAGCGGGGGCGTTGAGAACAATGAGCAGTTCTTC. The chain uses TRBV7-3 and TRBJ2-1; 10 nucleotides line up with TRBD2. Trimming cost V 2 bases and J 5 bases; bases outside gene matches: 12. CDR1 is SGHTA, CDR2 FQGTGA, per germline. CDR3 length: 18 amino acids.

The chain uses TRBV20-1 and TRBJ1-2, with no clear D. CDR3 length: 11 amino acids. Germline V gene sequence: CDR1 DFQATT, CDR2 SNEGSKA (reference sequence). Trimming took off 6 bases at V and 4 bases at J, with 9 bases between the two ends. Here the CDR3 reads CSALPPYGYTF. Here the CDR3 DNA reads TGCAGTGCCCTACCTCCCTATGGCTACACCTTC.

The chain combines TRBV10-1 with TRBJ1-5; D is ambiguous. Trimming pared 6 bases from V and 8 bases from J, leaving 17 bases between. Germline CDR1 is WNHNN and CDR2 is SYGVQD (reference sequence). The CDR3 totals 14 residues. The CDR3 loop reads CASREAATGEPQHF. CDR3 sequence (DNA): TGCGCCAGCAGGGAGGCAGCCACCGGGGAGCCCCAGCATTTT.

The V call is TRBV6-6, the J call TRBJ1-1; D remains unclear. This CDR3 has 16 residues. The germline gives CDR1 MNHNY, CDR2 SVGAGI (reference sequence). V gave up 3 bases and J gave up 2 bases, with 16 bases separating them. The CDR3: CASSYGSEGPNTEAFF. In DNA, the CDR3 is TGTGCCAGCAGTTATGGGTCGGAGGGCCCAAACACTGAAGCTTTCTTT.

The V call is TRBV6-1, the J call TRBJ2-3; D perhaps matches TRBD1 (6 bases). CDR3 size: 15 residues. V dropped 4 bases and J dropped 3 bases, with 14 bases sitting between them. Germline V CDR1 and CDR2: MNHNS, SASEGT. CDR3 sequence: CASSVGSRGTDTQYF. The CDR3 coding sequence is TGTGCCAGCAGTGTGGGCTCAAGGGGGACAGATACGCAGTATTTT.

This rearrangement joins TRBV7-9 to TRBJ1-5; tentatively, D is TRBD1 (5 bases). The V gene lost 5 bases and the J gene lost 9 bases, with 14 bases spanning the gap. The CDR3 length is 13 residues. From germline, CDR1 is SEHNR and CDR2 FQNEAQ (reference sequence). Written as DNA, the CDR3 is TGTGCCAGCAGCCAATATCAGGGTCCGCCCCAGCATTTT. Its protein is CASSQYQGPPQHF.

This clone was seen only once. The chain is built from TRBV6-1 and TRBJ2-3; D gene ambiguous. The CDR3 has 14 amino acids. Trimming removed 6 bases from V and 5 bases from J, with 15 bases in between. Germline V lookup: CDR1 MNHNS, CDR2 SASEGT. The DNA for the CDR3 is TGTGCCAGCAGCCTCGTCCCTCAGGTAGATACGCAGTATTTT. Its translation is CASSLVPQVDTQYF.

Only one count was recorded for this clone. The chain couples TRBV19 to TRBJ1-5; D unresolved. The CDR3 totals 14 residues. V shed 8 bases and J shed 1 base, with 12 bases lying between them. CDR1 is LNHDA and CDR2 is SQIVND in the germline V gene (reference sequence). The CDR3 DNA reads as TGTGCCAGTGTCAACGGGGAAAGCAATCAGCCCCAGCATTTT. It yields the protein CASVNGESNQPQHF.

This clone came up a few times. V and J are TRBV12-5 and TRBJ2-3, with 10 bases lining up with TRBD2. After removal of 6 bases from V and 1 base from J, the junction contained 7 bases not matched to a gene. Germline-derived CDR1 and CDR2 are LGHNT and FRNRAP. The CDR3 consists of 16 residues. The CDR3 loop is CASGIGGTSGTDTQYF. CDR3 bases: TGTGCTAGTGGAATAGGGGGGACTAGCGGCACAGATACGCAGTATTTT.

The V and J genes are TRBV7-6 and TRBJ1-1, with a weak D call TRBD1 (5 bases). The germline CDR1 and CDR2 sequences are SGHVS and FNYEAQ. The CDR3 runs 16 residues. The V end lost 6 bases, the J end lost 1 base, and 18 bases lay between the germline ends. The CDR3 DNA follows: TGTGCCAGCAGGGAGCTGAGTGGTAGGGGGAACACTGAAGCTTTCTTT. As protein: CASRELSGRGNTEAFF.

The chain carries TRBV27 and TRBJ2-2, with 7 nucleotides matching TRBD1. Losses at the gene ends were 0 bases for V and 8 bases for J; bases not matched to a gene: 3. The length of the CDR3 is 14 residues. Germline lookup yields CDR1 MNHEY and CDR2 SMNVEV (reference sequence). The CDR3 DNA follows: TGTGCCAGCAGTTTATCCACGGGACAGGGGGAGCTGTTTTTT. Translated: CASSLSTGQGELFF.

This chain joins TRBV5-1 and TRBJ1-2; maybe TRBD1 (5 bases). The germline V and J ends were trimmed by 0 bases and 5 bases, with 17 bases remaining between them. The CDR3 runs to 16 residues. Germline CDR1 and CDR2: SGHRS and YFSETQ. CDR3 in DNA: TGCGCCAGCAGCTTGGATCGGGGCCCGGGAGGGTATGGCTACACCTTC. Its translation: CASSLDRGPGGYGYTF.

The genes are TRBV4-1 and TRBJ1-1, with D tentatively TRBD1 (5 bases). V lost 0 bases and J lost 4, with 18 bases in between. The V gene's germline CDR1 is MGHRA and CDR2 YSYEKL. The CDR3 consists of 17 residues. The CDR3 DNA follows: TGCGCCAGCAGCCAAGATAATGGCTGGGGCGAGAGCACTGAAGCTTTCTTT. This codes for CASSQDNGWGESTEAFF.

The V gene is TRBV5-4, the J gene TRBJ2-6; D might be TRBD1 (6 bases). The CDR3 runs to 19 residues. Trimming stripped 4 bases from V and 1 base from J, with 21 bases between. Germline lookup yields CDR1 SGHNT and CDR2 YYREEE (reference sequence). As DNA, the CDR3 is TGTGCCAGCAGCCCCCGGACAGAGAAGACTTCTTCTGGGGCCAACGTCCTGACTTTC. It codes for CASSPRTEKTSSGANVLTF.

The chain carries TRBV5-6 and TRBJ1-5; 7 bases fit TRBD1. V shed 3 bases, J shed 5 bases, and the junction held 8 bases outside the gene matches. Germline V CDR1 and CDR2: SGHDT, YYEEEE. The CDR3 consists of 15 residues. CDR3 residues: CASSWTGGSDQPQHF. The CDR3 DNA follows: TGTGCCAGCAGCTGGACAGGCGGGTCTGATCAGCCCCAGCATTTT.

The chain carries TRBV4-2 and TRBJ1-5; D is undetermined. Between the trimmed V and J ends, which lost 8 bases and 4 bases, there was a span of 18 bases. CDR3 size: 15 residues. The germline V gene encodes CDR1 LGHNA and CDR2 YNFKEQ. The CDR3 sequence: CASSLHGRSNQPQHF. The CDR3 DNA reads TGTGCCAGCTCCCTACATGGCAGGTCAAATCAGCCCCAGCATTTT.

The V gene is TRBV6-5, the J gene TRBJ1-1; D is unclear. With 6 bases removed from V and 3 bases from J, the gap between germline ends came to 17 bases. Germline V gene lookup returns CDR1 MNHEY and CDR2 SVGAGI. CDR3 length equals 15 residues. The CDR3 spells CASRPPGGADTEAFF. For the CDR3, the DNA is TGTGCCAGCAGACCCCCCGGTGGTGCCGACACTGAAGCTTTCTTT.

The V and J genes are TRBV18 and TRBJ1-3; TRBD1 matches at 9 bases. Germline V gene data show CDR1 as KGHSH and CDR2 as LQKENI. The junction had 4 bases not matched to a gene; V was cut back by 3 bases and J by 7 bases. CDR3 length: 14 residues. The CDR3 sequence: CASSPRDRANTIYF. CDR3 coding DNA: TGTGCCAGCTCACCCCGGGACAGGGCCAACACCATATATTTT.

The J gene is TRBJ2-5, the V gene TRBV5-1; possibly TRBD1 for D (7 bases). From germline, CDR1 is SGHRS and CDR2 YFSETQ. V lost 4 bases to trimming and J lost 2 bases, with 27 bases between them. This CDR3 spans 19 amino acids. CDR3 sequence: CASSACITRGARCQETQYF. DNA of the CDR3: TGCGCCAGCAGCGCATGCATCACCAGGGGGGCACGGTGTCAAGAGACCCAGTACTTC.

The V and J genes are TRBV9 and TRBJ1-3, with 9 bases lining up with TRBD1. With V trimmed by 4 bases and J by 2 bases, 13 bases remained unmatched. The CDR3 spans 18 residues. The germline gives CDR1 SGDLS, CDR2 YYNGEE. The CDR3 nucleotides read TGTGCCAGCAGCCCGCGGGACAGGGCGTATGGGGCTGGAAACACCATATATTTT. This encodes CASSPRDRAYGAGNTIYF.

This chain joins TRBV5-6 and TRBJ1-1; tentative D call: TRBD1 (6 bases). V was shortened by 3 bases and J by 0 bases, with 18 bases between the two germline ends. This CDR3 has 17 residues. The germline gives CDR1 SGHDT, CDR2 YYEEEE. CDR3 sequence reads: CASSSYFSGAMNTEAFF. In DNA, the CDR3 is TGTGCCAGCAGCTCCTACTTCTCAGGGGCCATGAACACTGAAGCTTTCTTT. The whole variable domain, remainder taken from reference TRBV5-6 and TRBJ1-1, is DAGVTQSPTHLIKTRGQQVTLRCSPKSGHDTVSWYQQALGQGPQFIFQYYEEEERQRGNFPDRFSGHQFPNYSSELNVNALLLGDSALYLCASSSYFSGAMNTEAFFGQGTRLTVV.

J is TRBJ2-7 and V is TRBV11-2; 7 positions agree with TRBD1. This CDR3 has 13 residues. Germline V CDR1 and CDR2: SGHAT, FQNNGV. The junction had 4 bases not matched to a gene; V was cut back by 5 bases and J by 3 bases. The CDR3 is CASSGGQNYEQYF. In nucleotides, the CDR3 is TGTGCCAGCAGCGGGGGACAGAACTACGAGCAGTACTTC. The whole variable domain, remainder taken from reference TRBV11-2 and TRBJ2-7, is EAGVAQSPRYKIIEKRQSVAFWCNPISGHATLYWYQQILGQGPKLLIQFQNNGVVDDSQLPKDRFSAERLKGVDSTLKIQPAKLEDSAVYLCASSGGQNYEQYFGPGTRLTVT.

The chain joins TRBV6-1 to TRBJ2-7, with TRBD1 matching over 7 bases. With 4 bases clipped from V and 0 bases from J, the junction kept 3 bases outside the gene matches. Germline CDR1 MNHNS, CDR2 SASEGT. This CDR3 region has 14 residues. The CDR3 nucleotides read TGTGCCAGCAGTGGTAGGACAGGCTCCTACGAGCAGTACTTC. Its protein product is CASSGRTGSYEQYF.

The chain has TRBV7-2 and TRBJ1-1, with D possibly matching TRBD1 (6 bases). Germline V gene data show CDR1 as SGHTA and CDR2 as FQGNSA. V lost 7 bases to trimming and J lost 0 bases, with 21 bases between them. This CDR3 has 17 amino acids. CDR3 sequence reads: CASIRTAPYLMNTEAFF. DNA for the CDR3: TGTGCCAGCATTCGGACAGCGCCCTACCTAATGAACACTGAAGCTTTCTTT.

The DNA for the CDR3 is TGCGCCAGCATCCCTCCGGGGAGAGAGACCCAGTACTTC. This codes for CASIPPGRETQYF. This chain joins TRBV5-1 and TRBJ2-5; possible D gene TRBD2, 5 bases. The CDR3 consists of 13 residues. CDR1 and CDR2 from the germline V gene are SGHRS and YFSETQ. The V end was cut by 6 bases, the J end by 4 bases, with 13 bases between. Combining the CDR3 with reference TRBV5-1 and TRBJ2-5 gives the whole variable domain KAGVTQTPRYLIKTRGQQVTLSCSPISGHRSVSWYQQTPGQGLQFLFEYFSETQRNKGNFPGRFSGRQFSNSRSEMNVSTLELGDSALYLCASIPPGRETQYFGPGTRLLVL.